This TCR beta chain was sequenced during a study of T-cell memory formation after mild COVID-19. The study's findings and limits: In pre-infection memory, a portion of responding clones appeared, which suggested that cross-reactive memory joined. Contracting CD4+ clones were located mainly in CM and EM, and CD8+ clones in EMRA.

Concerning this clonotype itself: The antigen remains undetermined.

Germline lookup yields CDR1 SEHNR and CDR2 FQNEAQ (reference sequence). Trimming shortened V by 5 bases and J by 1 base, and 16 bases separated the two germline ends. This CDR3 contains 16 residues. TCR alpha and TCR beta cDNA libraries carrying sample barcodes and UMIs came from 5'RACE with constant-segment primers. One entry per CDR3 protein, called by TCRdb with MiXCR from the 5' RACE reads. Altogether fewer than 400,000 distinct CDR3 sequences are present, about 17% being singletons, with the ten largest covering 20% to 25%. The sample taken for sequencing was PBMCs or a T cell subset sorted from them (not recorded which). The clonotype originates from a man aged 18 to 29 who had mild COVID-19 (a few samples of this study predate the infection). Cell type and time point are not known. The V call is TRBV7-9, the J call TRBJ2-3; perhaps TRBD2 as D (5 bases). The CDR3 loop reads CASSPSRGSGTDTQYF. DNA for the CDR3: TGTGCCAGCAGCCCTAGCCGGGGTAGTGGCACAGATACGCAGTATTTT. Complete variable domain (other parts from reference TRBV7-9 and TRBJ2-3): DTGVSQNPRHKITKRGQNVTFRCDPISEHNRLYWYRQTLGQGPEFLTYFQNEAQLEKSRLLSDRFSAERPKGSFSTLEIQRTEQGDSAMYLCASSPSRGSGTDTQYFGPGTRLTVL.